This T cell receptor (delta chain) was profiled in a study of delta chains in infants with herpesvirus infections (dated by TCRdb to 2021 to 2023). For the study in its entirety: The study prospectively followed a Ugandan infant birth cohort from birth to characterize gammadelta T cell responses to primary cytomegalovirus (CMV) infection. The study looked for a public fetal Vdelta1/Vgamma8 gammadelta TCR clonotype in infants infected with CMV after birth. Using PBMC, gammadelta TCRs were sequenced for more than 15 CMV-infected infants, one of whom was congenitally infected, and for fewer than 10 CMV-uninfected infants who had enough sample available. Blood samples from the infants were grouped into approximate ages of 1.5, 4, 8 and 12 months. The previously published Belgian fetal and cord blood gammadelta TCR data were not generated in this cohort and were added only for comparison. Overall study outcomes, separate from this receptor: The authors noted a small sample size and no race- or environment-matched controls, since nearly all Ugandans acquire CMV before adulthood. The public clonotype might still be present below the detection limit in CMV-uninfected infants. Within Vdelta1 cells, the frequency of the public clonotype appeared to be inversely correlated with age at infection and to decay rapidly, seemingly not persisting past roughly two months. The public Vdelta1 clonotype appeared in 4 of 18 CMV-infected infants: three infected postnatally before 120 days of age, plus the congenitally infected infant. Detection of the public clonotype was limited to the first time point after infection, and the public clonotype was not found in uninfected infants or in infants infected after 120 days.

The junction shows trimming of 3 bases on V and 5 bases on J, and the gene matches do not reach 2 bases of it. The CDR3 goes from the cysteine to the phenylalanine over 14 residues. Here the CDR3 DNA is all that survives: 42 bases in frame from base 1. Based on the germline V gene, the CDR1 and CDR2 sequences are GEAIGNYY and EKD. In Kampala, Uganda, pregnant women receiving prenatal care were recruited and their infants were enrolled, and documentation of maternal HIV status was required. Families received weekly visits, and collection of infant clinical information, oral swabs and peripheral blood began at 6 weeks of age and continued every 4 months after that. Blood was drawn into heparin tubes, and PBMC were isolated via Ficoll-Paque density gradient centrifugation and then cryopreserved. Library prep was done by RT-PCR. PBMC RNA was reverse transcribed with SuperScript II using gamma-chain- and delta-chain-specific primers to generate TCR cDNA. The cDNA was purified with AMPure XP beads, then amplified and indexed with Illumina adapters using the Nextera XT Index Kit. Sequencing of the gammadelta TCR libraries was done on an Illumina MiSeq using a V2 300-cycle kit. Per the authors' processing: Using MiXCR v2.1.12, CDR3 sequences were assembled, and reads were mapped onto D, J and V genes obtained from GenBank. VDJtools v1.2.1 was used to perform repertoire analyses of the CDR3 clonotypes. TCRdb reran clone calling on the public reads with CATT; rows sharing one DNA sequence were then combined. TCRdb, not the original authors, processed these V and J calls. This sample holds over a thousand delta-chain clones; approximately 30% were observed only once. The ten largest account for around 9.5% of the sample.

Comments on this clone: There is no known antigen for this receptor. The record has no base qualities; no much larger clone is one base away.

This clonotype originated in a human donor who was a Ugandan infant, either HIV-exposed or HIV-unexposed (not recorded which). The chain links TRDV2 with TRDJ2; TRDD3 fits 10 bases in the junction. The source was peripheral blood, collected at time point 2 of longitudinal follow-up. The CDR3 region has the sequence CACDVLGDTAQLFF. At the DNA level, the sequence is TGTGCCTGTGACGTACTGGGGGATACAGCACAACTCTTCTTT.